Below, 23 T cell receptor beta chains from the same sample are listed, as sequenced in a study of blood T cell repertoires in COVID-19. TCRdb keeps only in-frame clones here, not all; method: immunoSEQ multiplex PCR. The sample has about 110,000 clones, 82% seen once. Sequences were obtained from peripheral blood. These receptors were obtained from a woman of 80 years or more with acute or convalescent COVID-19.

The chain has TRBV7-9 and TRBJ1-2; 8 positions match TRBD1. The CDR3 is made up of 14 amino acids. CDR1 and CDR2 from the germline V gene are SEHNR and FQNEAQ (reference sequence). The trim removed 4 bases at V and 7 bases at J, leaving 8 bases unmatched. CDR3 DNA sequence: TGTGCCAGCAGCTACGGACAGGGCTATGGTGGCTACACCTTC. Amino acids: CASSYGQGYGGYTF.

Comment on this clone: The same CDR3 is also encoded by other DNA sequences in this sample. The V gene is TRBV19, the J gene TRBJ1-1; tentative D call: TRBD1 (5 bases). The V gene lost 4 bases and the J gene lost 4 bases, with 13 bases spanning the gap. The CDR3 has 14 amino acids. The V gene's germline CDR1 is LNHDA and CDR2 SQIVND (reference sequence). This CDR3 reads CASSTGGAGTEAFF. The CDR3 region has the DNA TGTGCCAGTAGTACGGGAGGGGCTGGCACTGAAGCTTTCTTT.

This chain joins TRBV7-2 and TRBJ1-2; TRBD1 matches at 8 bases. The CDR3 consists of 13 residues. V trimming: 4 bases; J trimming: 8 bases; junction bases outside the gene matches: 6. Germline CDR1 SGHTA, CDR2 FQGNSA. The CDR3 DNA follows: TGTGCCAGCAGCTGGGCAGGGGGCGAGGGCTACACCTTC. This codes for CASSWAGGEGYTF.

The CDR3 sequence is CASSPSSGTGNTIYF. The CDR3 DNA is TGTGCCAGCTCACCCAGTTCGGGGACTGGAAACACCATATATTTT. The chain employs TRBV18 and TRBJ1-3; D not certain. Per germline, CDR1 KGHSH and CDR2 LQKENI. V was pared by 3 bases and J by 2 bases, with 11 bases between. CDR3 size: 15 residues.

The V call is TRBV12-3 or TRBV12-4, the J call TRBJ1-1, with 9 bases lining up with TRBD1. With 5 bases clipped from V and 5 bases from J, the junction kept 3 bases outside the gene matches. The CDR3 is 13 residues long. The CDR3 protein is CASSRDRETEAFF. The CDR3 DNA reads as TGTGCCAGCAGTCGGGACAGGGAGACTGAAGCTTTCTTT.

CDR3 sequence: CASSFVSGAGTEAFF. The CDR3 region has the DNA TGTGCCAGCAGCTTTGTATCAGGGGCGGGCACTGAAGCTTTCTTT. The chain combines TRBV11-3 with TRBJ1-1, with a tentative D call TRBD1 (6 bases). The ends were cut back, 3 bases at V and 4 bases at J, with 15 bases in the middle. Looked up from germline, CDR1 is SGHNT and CDR2 is YENEEA. There are 15 residues in the CDR3.

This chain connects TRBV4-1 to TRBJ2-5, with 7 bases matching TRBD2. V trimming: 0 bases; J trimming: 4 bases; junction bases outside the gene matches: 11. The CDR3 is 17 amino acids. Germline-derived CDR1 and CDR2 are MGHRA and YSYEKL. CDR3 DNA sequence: TGCGCCAGCAGCCAAGATCTGGGGGGGGTAAAGGGAGAGACCCAGTACTTC. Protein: CASSQDLGGVKGETQYF.

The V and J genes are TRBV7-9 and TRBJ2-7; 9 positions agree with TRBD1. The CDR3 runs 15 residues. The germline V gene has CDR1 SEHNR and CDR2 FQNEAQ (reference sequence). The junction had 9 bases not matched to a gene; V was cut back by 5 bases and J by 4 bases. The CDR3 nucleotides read TGTGCCAGCAGCCTTTCGAACAGGGGGCAATACGAGCAGTACTTC. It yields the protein CASSLSNRGQYEQYF.

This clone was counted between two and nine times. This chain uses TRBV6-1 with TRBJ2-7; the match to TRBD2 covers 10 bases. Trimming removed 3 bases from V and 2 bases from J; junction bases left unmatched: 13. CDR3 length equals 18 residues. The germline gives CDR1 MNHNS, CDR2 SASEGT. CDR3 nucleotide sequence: TGTGCCAGCAGTGATCCTAGCGGGAGCTCGGGGTGGGCCTACGAGCAGTACTTC. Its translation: CASSDPSGSSGWAYEQYF.

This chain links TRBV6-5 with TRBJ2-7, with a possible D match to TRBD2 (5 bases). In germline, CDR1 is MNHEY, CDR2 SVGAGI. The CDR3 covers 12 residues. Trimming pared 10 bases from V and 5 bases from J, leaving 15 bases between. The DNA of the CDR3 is TGTGCCACCGGACGAGGGTGGAACGAGCAGTACGTC. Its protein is CATGRGWNEQYV.

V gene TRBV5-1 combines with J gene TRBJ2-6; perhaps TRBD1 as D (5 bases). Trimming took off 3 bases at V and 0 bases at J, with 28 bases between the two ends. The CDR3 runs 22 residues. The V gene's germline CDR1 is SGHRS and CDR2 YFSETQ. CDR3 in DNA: TGCGCCAGCAGCTCCGGTGATTTTACCGACAGTGTTGGGCCCTCTGGGGCCAACGTCCTGACTTTC. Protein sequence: CASSSGDFTDSVGPSGANVLTF.

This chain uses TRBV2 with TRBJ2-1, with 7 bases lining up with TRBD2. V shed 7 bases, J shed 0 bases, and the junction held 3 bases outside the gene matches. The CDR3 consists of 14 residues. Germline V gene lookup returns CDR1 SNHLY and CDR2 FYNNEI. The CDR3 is CASNGGSSYNEQFF. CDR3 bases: TGTGCCAGCAATGGCGGGAGCTCCTACAATGAGCAGTTCTTC. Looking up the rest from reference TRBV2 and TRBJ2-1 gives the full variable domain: EPEVTQTPSHQVTQMGQEVILRCVPISNHLYFYWYRQILGQKVEFLVSFYNNEISEKSEIFDDQFSVERPDGSNFTLKIRSTKLEDSAMYFCASNGGSSYNEQFFGPGTRLTVL.

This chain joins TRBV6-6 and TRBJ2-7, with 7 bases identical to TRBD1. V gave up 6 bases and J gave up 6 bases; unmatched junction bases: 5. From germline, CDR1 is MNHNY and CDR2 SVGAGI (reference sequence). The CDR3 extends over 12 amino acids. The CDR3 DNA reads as TGTGCCAGCAGATGGACAGGCGGCGAGCAGTACGTC. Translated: CASRWTGGEQYV.

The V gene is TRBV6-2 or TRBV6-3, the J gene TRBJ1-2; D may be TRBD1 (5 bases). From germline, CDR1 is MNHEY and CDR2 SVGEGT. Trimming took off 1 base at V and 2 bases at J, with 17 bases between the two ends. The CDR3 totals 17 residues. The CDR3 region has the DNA TGTGCCAGCAGTTACTGGAACCCAAGGACATTAAACTATGGCTACACCTTC. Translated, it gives CASSYWNPRTLNYGYTF.

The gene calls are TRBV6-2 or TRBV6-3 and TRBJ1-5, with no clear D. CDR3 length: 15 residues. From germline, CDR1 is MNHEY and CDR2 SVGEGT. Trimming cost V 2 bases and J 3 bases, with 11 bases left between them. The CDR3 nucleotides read TGTGCCAGCAGTTACCCCAGGAGGTACAATCAGCCCCAGCATTTT. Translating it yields CASSYPRRYNQPQHF.

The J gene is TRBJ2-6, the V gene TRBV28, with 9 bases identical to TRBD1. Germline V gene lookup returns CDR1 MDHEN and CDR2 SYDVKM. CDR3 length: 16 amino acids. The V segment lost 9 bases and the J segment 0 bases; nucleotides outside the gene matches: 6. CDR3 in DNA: TGTGCCAGTTTGGACAGGGGCTTCTCTGGGGCCAACGTCCTGACTTTC. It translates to CASLDRGFSGANVLTF.

For the CDR3, the DNA is TGTGCCAGCAGGCAGGGCACTAACTATGGCTACACCTTC. Its translation: CASRQGTNYGYTF. The J gene is TRBJ1-2, the V gene TRBV27; D may be TRBD1 (5 bases). CDR3 length equals 13 residues. V was trimmed by 6 bases and J by 0 bases, leaving 8 bases between them. Per germline, CDR1 MNHEY and CDR2 SMNVEV (reference sequence).

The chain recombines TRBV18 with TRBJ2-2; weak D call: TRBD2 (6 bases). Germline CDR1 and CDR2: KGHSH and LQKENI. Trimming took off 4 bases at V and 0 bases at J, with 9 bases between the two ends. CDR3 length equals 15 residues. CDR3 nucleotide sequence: TGTGCCAGCTCACTTAGCGGTCCGAACACCGGGGAGCTGTTTTTT. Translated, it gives CASSLSGPNTGELFF. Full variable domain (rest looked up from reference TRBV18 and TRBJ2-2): NAGVMQNPRHLVRRRGQEARLRCSPMKGHSHVYWYRQLPEEGLKFMVYLQKENIIDESGMPKERFSAEFPKEGPSILRIQQVVRGDSAAYFCASSLSGPNTGELFFGEGSRLTVL.

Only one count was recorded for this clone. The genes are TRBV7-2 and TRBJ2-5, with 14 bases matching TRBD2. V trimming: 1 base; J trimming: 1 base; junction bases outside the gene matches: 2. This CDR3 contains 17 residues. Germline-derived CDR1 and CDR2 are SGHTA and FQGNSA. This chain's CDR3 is CASSLGTSGRFQETQYF. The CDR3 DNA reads TGTGCCAGCAGCTTAGGGACTAGCGGGAGGTTCCAAGAGACCCAGTACTTC.

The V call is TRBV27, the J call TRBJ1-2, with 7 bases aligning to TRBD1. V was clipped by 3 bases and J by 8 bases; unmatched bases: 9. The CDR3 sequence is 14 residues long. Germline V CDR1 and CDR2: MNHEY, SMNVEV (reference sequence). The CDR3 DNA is TGTGCCAGCAGTTTGCTGGGGCGAGGGGGCGGCTACACCTTC. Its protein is CASSLLGRGGGYTF.

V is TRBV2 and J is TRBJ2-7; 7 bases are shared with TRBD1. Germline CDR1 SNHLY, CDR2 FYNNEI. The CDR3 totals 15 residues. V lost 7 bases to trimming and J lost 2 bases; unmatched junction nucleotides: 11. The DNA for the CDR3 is TGTGCCAGCACCCCGGACAGGTGGGGAACCTACGAGCAGTACTTC. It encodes CASTPDRWGTYEQYF.

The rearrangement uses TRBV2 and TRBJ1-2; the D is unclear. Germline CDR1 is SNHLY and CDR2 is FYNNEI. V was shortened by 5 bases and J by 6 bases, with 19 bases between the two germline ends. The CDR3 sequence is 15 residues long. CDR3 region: CASSPTTHKVNGYTF. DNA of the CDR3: TGTGCCAGCAGTCCAACGACTCATAAAGTAAATGGCTACACCTTC.

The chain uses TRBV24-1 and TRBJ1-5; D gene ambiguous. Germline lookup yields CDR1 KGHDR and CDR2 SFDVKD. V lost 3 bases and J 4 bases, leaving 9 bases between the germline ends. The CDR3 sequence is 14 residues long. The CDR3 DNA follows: TGTGCCACCAGTGATCGGCGGGTAAATCAGCCCCAGCATTTT. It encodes CATSDRRVNQPQHF.